One T cell receptor (beta chain) is described in this entry. Its target antigen remains unknown. In total, just over 650 healthy bone marrow donors made up the cohort. Cohort members were all nominally healthy when sampled, although unrecorded immune exposures were likely present. The donor was CMV seronegative and was included in the group of about 350 seronegative cohort members. A peripheral blood sample was collected from each donor, and TCR beta sequencing was performed on peripheral blood mononuclear cells. Genomic DNA was extracted from the blood cell samples with the Qiagen DNeasy Blood Extraction Kit. These data belong to a study of cytomegalovirus exposure and HLA in healthy donors (dated by TCRdb to about 2017). Context from the whole study: In an earlier analysis of about 560 of the donors, 276 Gb of sequence data and about 110 million unique TCR beta sequences from about 179 million T cells were reported. Among about 390 genotyped donors of the cohort, an average of 235,054 unique TCR beta nucleotide sequences were sequenced per donor, around a sixth of them non-productive. Typing coverage differed by locus: A, B, C, DRB1 and DQB1 were typed in roughly 629-640 donors, DQA1 in 522, DPA1 in 606, and DPB1 in roughly 470. The aim of the study was to test whether cataloging public T cell receptors could identify signatures of past pathogen exposure. To predict cytomegalovirus infection status, the study combined high-throughput TCR immunosequencing, statistical association of individual TCRs with disease status, and machine learning. Of the approximately 400 genotyped donors, around 81% fell in the genetic ancestry cluster associated with self-reported Caucasian donors. Rather than drawing on any new phenotypic data, the later analysis identified candidate immune exposures from TCR beta sequences and the way those sequences occurred across donors. A handful of DR-DQ haplotypes were handled as single units for association and clustering because linkage in the cohort was strong. Genome-wide SNP genotypes for about 60% of the roughly 670 donors were used in a later genetic analysis, which treated that subset as a discovery cohort. Every repertoire in the discovery cohort had been generated on one and the same sequencing platform. The study profiled the T cell repertoires of 550 to 700 subjects by immunosequencing and related them to cytomegalovirus serostatus. A separate validation cohort of approximately 120 different subjects was used in addition to the 666-subject first cohort. To decide whether each TCR beta V gene segment behaved as functional or pseudogenic, an earlier analysis of fewer than 750 of the donors relied on high-throughput TCR beta sequencing. Donor age, sex, ethnicity and CMV serostatus were compiled alongside the repertoire data. In a later analysis, previously published TCR beta repertoires from 670 or so donors were re-analyzed and high-resolution HLA genotyping was added so that TCR occurrence patterns could be studied. HLA typing covered class I and class II loci at four-digit resolution. An early release covering 500 to 750 HLA-typed donors comprised roughly 300 gigabases of sequencing data and around 85 million unique TCR sequences. Beyond this particular receptor, the publication reports: Assigning TCR associations to individual alleles was difficult when HLA alleles, especially DR and DQ, strongly co-occurred. Across donors, most TCR sequences were observed very rarely, whereas some public TCRs were present in many individuals. It was suggested by the authors that the approach could potentially be generalized to other disease states and immunological phenotypes. The earlier analysis of a few hundred of the donors excluded roughly 17 rarely observed V segments, including chromosome 9 orphons, because counts were too low. The only immune exposure information available for the cohort was CMV serostatus. Correlated functional status among segregating V segments might be attributable to linkage disequilibrium, but an unknown experimental factor could not be ruled out. The study gave a list of roughly 150 TCR beta chains associated with cytomegalovirus. Several of the top co-occurrence clusters appeared to be linked to parvovirus B19, influenza, CMV and Epstein-Barr virus, according to a later analysis. HLA typing was unavailable for some donors at each locus, so association tests used only the typed subset. In a later genetic analysis, fewer N-insertions in productive TCRs were reported among donors in an Asian-associated ancestry cluster than the roughly 700-donor mean. In an earlier analysis of around 600 of the donors, most TCR beta V segments were observed in productive rearrangements about 87% or about 30% of the time, broadly matching IMGT annotations. A further reported finding was that TCR beta sequences accurately predicted the HLA-A and HLA-B alleles for most subjects in the first cohort. In a later analysis, the rate of TCR association differed among HLA loci, with DRB1 alleles having the most associated TCRs and HLA-C alleles having the fewest. An association between a missense DCLRE1C variant and V-gene and J-gene trimming of TCR beta chains was found in a later genetic analysis and replicated in an independent cohort. Sequencing depth was assumed to be roughly uniform across donors in the presence/absence analyses, though that assumption may not hold. The classifier was reported to diagnose cytomegalovirus status with high specificity and sensitivity in both the original and validation cohorts. In a later analysis, most CMV-associated TCR beta chains were found to appear HLA-restricted, with HLA associations seemingly driven largely by CMV exposure. At a false discovery rate of 0.05, a later analysis linked 16,000 or so TCR beta sequences to specific HLA alleles. The 87-base-pair reads could not distinguish some IMGT-functional V segments, including TRBV6-2 and TRBV6-3, so those segments were excluded. The cohort was sequenced for TCR beta chains only, and without alpha or paired-chain data the features that could be detected were limited. In vitro tests confirmed that a few of the cytomegalovirus-associated TCR beta chains recognize cytomegalovirus antigens. A cluster of highly shared sequence variants was judged likely to represent a technical artifact of the sequencing pipeline. Compared with equally common non-associated chains, HLA-associated TCR beta chains in a later analysis were more clonally expanded and had lower generation probabilities.

The method was the immunoSEQ multiplex PCR assay. A mixture of 60 forward primers for TCR Vbeta segments and 13 reverse primers for TCR Jbeta segments was used in the multiplex PCR. The CDR3 region of rearranged TCR beta genes was amplified from genomic DNA with a multiplex PCR assay. Amplified TCR beta libraries were sequenced as 87-base-pair reads on the Illumina HiSeq System. On the study's bioinformatics: In a later analysis, tens of millions of unique TCR beta chains were counted across the 500 to 850 repertoires, and around 10 million of these chains were shared by at least two donors. Raw reads were error-corrected and collapsed into unique sequences with a nearest-neighbor algorithm that merged closely related sequences to remove PCR and sequencing errors. To assign V, D and J gene segments, CDR3 sequences were aligned to IMGT reference sequences. Each retained sequence needed at least a six-nucleotide match to both a V gene segment and a J gene segment. A rearrangement was called productive if the CDR3 had no stop codons and remained in frame with V and J, and every other rearrangement was called non-productive. Following IMGT convention, CDR3 was defined as the stretch from the second conserved V-encoded cysteine up to the conserved J-encoded phenylalanine. The earlier analysis of approximately 590 of the donors excluded any sequence lacking an unambiguous match to a single V gene segment. An earlier analysis of fewer than 750 of the donors called V segments functional above 56.7% productive rearrangements and segregating when the between-donor standard deviation exceeded 5%. A statistical classification framework was built to diagnose cytomegalovirus status from the catalog of TCR beta chain sequences. In a later analysis, TCR nucleotide sequences were compared against IMGT/GENE-DB human TR gene sequences so that V and J genes could be assigned. The TCRdist pipeline was used in a later analysis to assign CDR3 sequences and most-parsimonious VDJ recombination scenarios. In a later analysis, every TCR beta chain was defined by the combination of its CDR3 amino acid sequence and its V-gene family, and reads without a unique V-gene family were dropped. To address suspected cross-contamination and a sequencing artifact, a later analysis removed 592 highly shared, low-generation-probability nucleotide sequences. For each public chain, a later analysis derived a clonal expansion index from normalized ranks of inferred template counts within each repertoire. Generation probabilities in a later analysis came from a VDJ recombination model fitted to out-of-frame rearrangements, and those results were checked against IGoR. Hypergeometric tests were used in a later analysis to score TCR-TCR, TCR-HLA and TCR-CMV co-occurrence, with a repertoire-size bias correction applied to the TCR pairs. False discovery rates were estimated in a later analysis by permuting HLA or CMV assignments 20 times. A later analysis grouped co-occurring TCRs with DBSCAN, adding TCRdist sequence similarity when clustering within HLA-allele-positive subsets. Co-occurrence clustering excluded repertoires with fewer than 30,000 or more than 120,000 public chains, plus five with anomalous nucleotide sharing. Entries here come from immuneACCESS through TCRdb and include only in-frame sequences with V and J called. Some clones fail to appear in such tables; in the studies checked, an unresolved V gene covers under half of the shortfall, and the cause of the remainder is unknown. The V and J calls and clone size are taken from that table; D and trimming were inferred from the DNA. The table kept for this sample lists under 200,000 clones. Under 2.5% of the sample is held by the ten biggest clonotypes.

According to the germline V gene, CDR1 reads SQVTM and CDR2 reads ANQGSEA. The CDR3 sequence holds 12 residues, the cysteine and phenylalanine included. The CDR3 DNA has 36 bases and is translated from base 1. V was cut back by 5 bases and J by 4 bases, leaving a gap of 11 bases between them. The sequence derives from a man aged 25-40 years in good health and CMV-seronegative. Input material: PBMCs. The chain uses TRBV29-1 and TRBJ2-5; TRBD2 is perhaps the D gene, given 6 matching bases. The CDR3 has the sequence CSVYGSGETQYF. The DNA sequence is TGCAGCGTTTACGGGAGCGGAGAGACCCAGTACTTC.